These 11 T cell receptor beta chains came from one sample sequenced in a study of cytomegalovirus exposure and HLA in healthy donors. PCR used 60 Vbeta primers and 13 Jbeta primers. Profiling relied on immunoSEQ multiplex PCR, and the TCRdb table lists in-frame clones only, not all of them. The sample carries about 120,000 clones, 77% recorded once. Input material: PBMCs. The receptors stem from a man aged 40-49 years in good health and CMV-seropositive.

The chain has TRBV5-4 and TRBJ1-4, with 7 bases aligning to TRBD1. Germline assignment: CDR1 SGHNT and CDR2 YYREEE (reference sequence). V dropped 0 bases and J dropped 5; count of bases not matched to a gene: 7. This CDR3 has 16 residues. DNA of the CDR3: TGTGCCAGCAGCTTGGCAAGGGGGCGCGGCAATGAAAAACTGTTTTTT. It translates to CASSLARGRGNEKLFF.

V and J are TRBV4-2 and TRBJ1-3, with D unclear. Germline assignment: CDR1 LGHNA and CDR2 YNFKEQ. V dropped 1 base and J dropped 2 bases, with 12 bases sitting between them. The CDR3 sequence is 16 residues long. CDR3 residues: CASSQVRAPTGNTIYF. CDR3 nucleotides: TGTGCCAGCAGCCAAGTGAGAGCCCCGACTGGAAACACCATATATTTT.

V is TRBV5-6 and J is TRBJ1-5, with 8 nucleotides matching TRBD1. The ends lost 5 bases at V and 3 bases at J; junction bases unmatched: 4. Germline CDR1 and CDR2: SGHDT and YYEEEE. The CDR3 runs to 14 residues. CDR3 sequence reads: CASRLTGVNQPQHF. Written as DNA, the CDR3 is TGTGCCAGCAGACTGACAGGGGTCAATCAGCCCCAGCATTTT.

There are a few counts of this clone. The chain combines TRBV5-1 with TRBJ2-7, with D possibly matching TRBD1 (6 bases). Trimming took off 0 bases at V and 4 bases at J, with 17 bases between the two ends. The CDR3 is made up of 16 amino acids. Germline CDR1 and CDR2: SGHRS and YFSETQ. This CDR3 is CASSLGTGTGGYEQYF. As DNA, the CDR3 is TGCGCCAGCAGCTTGGGAACAGGGACCGGCGGTTACGAGCAGTACTTC.

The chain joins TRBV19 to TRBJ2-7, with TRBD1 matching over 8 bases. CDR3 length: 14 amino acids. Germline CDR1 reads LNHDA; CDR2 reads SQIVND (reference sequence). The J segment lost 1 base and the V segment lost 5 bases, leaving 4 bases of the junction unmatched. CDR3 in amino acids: CASSEQGVSYEQYF. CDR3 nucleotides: TGTGCCAGTAGTGAACAGGGGGTTTCCTACGAGCAGTACTTC.

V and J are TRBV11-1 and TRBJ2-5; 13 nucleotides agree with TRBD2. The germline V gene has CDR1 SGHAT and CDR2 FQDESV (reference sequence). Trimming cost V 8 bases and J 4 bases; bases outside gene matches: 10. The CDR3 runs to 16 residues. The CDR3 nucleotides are TGTGCCAGCCAACCCGGACTAGCGGGGGCGCGAGAGACCCAGTACTTC. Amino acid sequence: CASQPGLAGARETQYF.

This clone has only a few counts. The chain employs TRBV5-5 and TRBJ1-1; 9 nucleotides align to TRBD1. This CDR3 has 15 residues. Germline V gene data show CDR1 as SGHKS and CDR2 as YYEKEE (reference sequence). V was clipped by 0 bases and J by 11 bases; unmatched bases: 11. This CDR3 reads CASSLGPGQGGVAFF. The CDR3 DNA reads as TGTGCCAGCAGCTTGGGGCCGGGACAGGGAGGTGTTGCTTTCTTT.

In DNA, the CDR3 is TGTGCCAGCAGTCGACAGGGTGAAGCTTTCTTT. It is translated as CASSRQGEAFF. This chain joins TRBV28 and TRBJ1-1; 7 positions match TRBD1. The CDR3 extends over 11 amino acids. Germline V gives CDR1 MDHEN, CDR2 SYDVKM. V shed 5 bases and J 7 bases; nucleotides not matched to a gene: 1.

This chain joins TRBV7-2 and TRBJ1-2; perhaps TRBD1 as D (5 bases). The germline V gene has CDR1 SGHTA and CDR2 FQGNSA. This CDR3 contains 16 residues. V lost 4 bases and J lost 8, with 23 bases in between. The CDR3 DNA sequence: TGTGCCAGCAGCTCGCATGGGGCGGGGATTTTTATCGGCTACACCTTC. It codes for CASSSHGAGIFIGYTF.

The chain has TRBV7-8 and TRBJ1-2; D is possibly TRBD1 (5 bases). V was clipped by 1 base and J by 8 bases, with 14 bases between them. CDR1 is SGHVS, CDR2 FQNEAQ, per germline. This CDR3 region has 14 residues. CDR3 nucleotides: TGTGCCAGCAGCTTAGGGGGCCAGGGTCGGGGCTACACCTTC. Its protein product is CASSLGGQGRGYTF.

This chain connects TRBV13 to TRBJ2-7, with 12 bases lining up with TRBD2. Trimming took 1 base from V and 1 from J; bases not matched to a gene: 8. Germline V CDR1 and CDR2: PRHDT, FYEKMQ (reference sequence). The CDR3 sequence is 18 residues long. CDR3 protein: CASSLEGGGLAGSYEQYF. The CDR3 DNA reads TGTGCCAGCAGCTTAGAGGGGGGAGGACTAGCGGGGTCCTACGAGCAGTACTTC. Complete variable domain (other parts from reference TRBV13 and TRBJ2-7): AAGVIQSPRHLIKEKRETATLKCYPIPRHDTVYWYQQGPGQDPQFLISFYEKMQSDKGSIPDRFSAQQFSDYHSELNMSSLELGDSALYFCASSLEGGGLAGSYEQYFGPGTRLTVT.